This record covers a single T cell receptor beta chain. Its target is not known. These data originate in a study of human T cells and chemical hapten exposure. TCRdb processed the RACE reads anew with MiXCR; each CDR3 protein has one entry. This table holds approximately 350,000 distinct CDR3 sequences, roughly 6.9% found once. The time point is: patch test 1, 2 weeks after DPC sensitization. Described treatment: therapeutic diphenylcyclopropenone sensitization with weekly scalp DPC. In every case, blood was obtained before the patch test was applied. Study observations and caveats: Sensitization with DPC brought no change to TCRs above 1 in 1000 in frequency.

The CDR3 has 12 amino acids. V lost 6 bases and J 6 bases, leaving 10 bases between the germline ends. The chain combines TRBV12-3 or TRBV12-4 with TRBJ2-3; D may be TRBD2 (5 bases). The sequenced sample was whole blood, obtained in connection with sensitization to the hapten diphenylcyclopropenone (DPC). This receptor was taken from a woman aged 18-29 years with alopecia areata. Some clones in this sample may be carry-over from other donors' samples. CDR3 amino acids: CASSLLEDTQYF. The CDR3, as DNA: TGTGCCAGCAGCCTACTAGAGGATACGCAGTATTTT.